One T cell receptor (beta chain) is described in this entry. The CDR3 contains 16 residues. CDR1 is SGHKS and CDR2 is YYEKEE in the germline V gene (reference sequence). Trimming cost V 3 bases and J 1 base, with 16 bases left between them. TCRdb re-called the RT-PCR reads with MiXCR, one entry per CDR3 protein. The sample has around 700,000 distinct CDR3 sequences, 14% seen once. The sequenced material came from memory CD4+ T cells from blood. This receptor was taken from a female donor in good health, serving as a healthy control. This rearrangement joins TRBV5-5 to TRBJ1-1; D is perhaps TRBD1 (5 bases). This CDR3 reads CASSSYTGTGNTEAFF. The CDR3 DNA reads TGTGCCAGCAGCTCATATACCGGGACCGGGAACACTGAAGCTTTCTTT.